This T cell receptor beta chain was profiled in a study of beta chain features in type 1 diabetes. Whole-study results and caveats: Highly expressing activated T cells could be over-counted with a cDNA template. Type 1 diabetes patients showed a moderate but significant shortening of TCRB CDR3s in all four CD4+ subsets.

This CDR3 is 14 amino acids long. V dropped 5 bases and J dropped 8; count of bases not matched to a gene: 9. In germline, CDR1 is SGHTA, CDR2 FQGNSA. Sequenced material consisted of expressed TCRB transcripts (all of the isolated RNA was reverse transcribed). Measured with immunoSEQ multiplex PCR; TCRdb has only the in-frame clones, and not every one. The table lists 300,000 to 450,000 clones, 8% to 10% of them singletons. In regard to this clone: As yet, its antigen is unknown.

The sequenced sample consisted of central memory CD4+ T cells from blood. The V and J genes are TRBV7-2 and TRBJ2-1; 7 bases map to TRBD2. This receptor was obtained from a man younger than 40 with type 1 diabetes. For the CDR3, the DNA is TGTGCCAGCAGCCCTGGACTAGTTTTCGATGAGCAGTTCTTC. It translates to CASSPGLVFDEQFF.